This T cell receptor beta chain was profiled in a study of shared T cell receptors in the human thymus. There are 16 residues in the CDR3. V was pared by 9 bases and J by 2 bases, with 22 bases between. The germline V gene has CDR1 LNHDA and CDR2 SQIVND (reference sequence). The repertoire was sequenced with immunoSEQ multiplex PCR; TCRdb's copy has only in-frame clones and lacks some. Among some 640,000 clones listed, 70% to 90% were seen once. These records were also assigned to another study, of human thymus T cells. That work contributes: Corrective surgery for congenital heart defects was being performed on the healthy Finnish infants who served as donors. Obtained as resections during corrective heart surgery, the thymus tissue was then studied.

The sample comprised thymocytes. The gene calls are TRBV19 and TRBJ1-2; D is unclear. This TCR was recovered from a boy younger than two with a congenital heart defect. The CDR3 DNA reads as TGTGCCAGCACCTATGGACGTGGGCGGGAAAACTATGGCTACACCTTC. This sequence encodes CASTYGRGRENYGYTF.